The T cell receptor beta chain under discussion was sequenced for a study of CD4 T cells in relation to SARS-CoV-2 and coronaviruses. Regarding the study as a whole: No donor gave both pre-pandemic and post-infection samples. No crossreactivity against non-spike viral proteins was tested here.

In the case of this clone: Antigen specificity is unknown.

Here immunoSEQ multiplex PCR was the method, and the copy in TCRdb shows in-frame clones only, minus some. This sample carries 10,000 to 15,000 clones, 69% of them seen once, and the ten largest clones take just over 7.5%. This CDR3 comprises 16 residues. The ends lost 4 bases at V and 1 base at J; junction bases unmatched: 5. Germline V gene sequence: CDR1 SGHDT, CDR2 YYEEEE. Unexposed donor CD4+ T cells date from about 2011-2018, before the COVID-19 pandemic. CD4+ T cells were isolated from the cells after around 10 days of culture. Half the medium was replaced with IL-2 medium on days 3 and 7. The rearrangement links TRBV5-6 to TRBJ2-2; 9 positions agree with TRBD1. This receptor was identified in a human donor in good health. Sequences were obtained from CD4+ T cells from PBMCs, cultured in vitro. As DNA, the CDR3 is TGTGCCAGCAGCCGGGTGGGACAGGGGAACACCGGGGAGCTGTTTTTT. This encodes CASSRVGQGNTGELFF.